The 20 T cell receptor beta chains listed next were all sequenced from one sample in a study of cytotoxic CD8 clonotypes in ibrutinib-treated CLL. Clones were read by immunoSEQ multiplex PCR, and TCRdb kept only the in-frame ones, dropping some. This table has approximately 100,000 clones, about 50% appearing once. Here the sequenced sample was PBMCs, taken after 24 months of ibrutinib treatment. The receptors derive from a human donor with chronic lymphocytic leukemia.

This clone was recorded a few times. The rearrangement uses TRBV18 and TRBJ2-7; D is possibly TRBD1 (6 bases). Germline V CDR1 and CDR2: KGHSH, LQKENI. The V end lost 0 bases, the J end lost 3 bases, and 12 bases lay between the germline ends. The CDR3 length is 15 residues. In nucleotides, the CDR3 is TGTGCCAGCTCACCACCTACGGGCAGGGGCTACGAGCAGTACTTC. It codes for CASSPPTGRGYEQYF. The full variable domain, its missing parts supplied by reference TRBV18 and TRBJ2-7, is NAGVMQNPRHLVRRRGQEARLRCSPMKGHSHVYWYRQLPEEGLKFMVYLQKENIIDESGMPKERFSAEFPKEGPSILRIQQVVRGDSAAYFCASSPPTGRGYEQYFGPGTRLTVT.

The V call is TRBV29-1, the J call TRBJ2-1; D remains ambiguous. The CDR3 sequence is 13 residues long. The ends were cut back, 5 bases at V and 0 bases at J, with 8 bases in the middle. Germline CDR1 SQVTM, CDR2 ANQGSEA. CDR3 region: CSVSLSSYNEQFF. The CDR3 nucleotides are TGCAGCGTTTCCTTAAGCTCCTACAATGAGCAGTTCTTC.

The genes are TRBV6-5 and TRBJ1-1; weak D call: TRBD1 (5 bases). The V gene's germline CDR1 is MNHEY and CDR2 SVGAGI. Trimming removed 2 bases at V and 4 bases at J, with 14 bases between. This CDR3 is 15 amino acids long. The CDR3, as DNA: TGTGCCAGCAGTTACGCCCCCGACAGCCTCACTGAAGCTTTCTTT. Its translation is CASSYAPDSLTEAFF.

This chain connects TRBV2 to TRBJ2-1, with D perhaps TRBD1 (5 bases). Trimming left V 8 bases short and J 7 bases short, with 12 bases between. CDR1 and CDR2 (germline): SNHLY, FYNNEI. The CDR3 has 12 amino acids. CDR3 protein: CASSPGKNEQFF. The DNA for the CDR3 is TGTGCCAGCTCCCCAGGGAAGAATGAGCAGTTCTTC.

V usage is TRBV30 and J usage is TRBJ2-3; TRBD2 is a possible D gene (5 bases). The germline CDR1 and CDR2 sequences are GTSNPN and SVGIG (reference sequence). This CDR3 spans 13 amino acids. The V and J ends lost 1 base and 8 bases respectively, with 13 bases between them. The CDR3 is CAWSGQAGGTQYF. CDR3 nucleotide sequence: TGTGCCTGGAGTGGGCAGGCGGGCGGTACGCAGTATTTT.

The rearrangement joins TRBV11-2 to TRBJ2-6; D not certain. Germline V CDR1 and CDR2: SGHAT, FQNNGV. Trimming stripped 0 bases from V and 5 bases from J, with 8 bases between. The CDR3 extends over 15 amino acids. This CDR3 reads CASSLEGFRANVLTF. DNA of the CDR3: TGTGCCAGCAGCTTAGAGGGTTTTAGGGCCAACGTCCTGACTTTC. The whole variable domain, remainder taken from reference TRBV11-2 and TRBJ2-6, is EAGVAQSPRYKIIEKRQSVAFWCNPISGHATLYWYQQILGQGPKLLIQFQNNGVVDDSQLPKDRFSAERLKGVDSTLKIQPAKLEDSAVYLCASSLEGFRANVLTFGAGSRLTVL.

The chain combines TRBV7-2 with TRBJ2-2; D is perhaps TRBD1 or TRBD2 (5 bases each). The CDR3 runs to 16 residues. Germline V gene sequence: CDR1 SGHTA, CDR2 FQGNSA. Between the trimmed V and J ends, which lost 0 bases and 0 bases, there was a span of 8 bases. The chain's CDR3 is CASSLARGTNTGELFF. In DNA form, the CDR3 reads TGTGCCAGCAGCTTAGCTCGGGGCACGAACACCGGGGAGCTGTTTTTT.

This chain joins TRBV4-1 and TRBJ2-1; 12 nucleotides line up with TRBD2. This CDR3 has 16 residues. CDR1 MGHRA and CDR2 YSYEKL come from the germline V gene. J gave up 9 bases and V 2 bases, and 8 bases lay outside the gene matches. CDR3 sequence (DNA): TGCGCCAGCAGCCAACTAGCGGGGGGGCTAAATGGTGAGCAGTTCTTC. Translation gives CASSQLAGGLNGEQFF.

V and J are TRBV6-5 and TRBJ2-5, with D possibly matching TRBD1 (5 bases). The better agreement between TRBJ2-7 and the DNA end casts doubt on the J call. Germline assignment: CDR1 MNHEY and CDR2 SVGAGI. The CDR3 runs to 13 residues. The CDR3 DNA is TGTGCCACATCGCAGGGCTTAACCTACGAGCAGTACTTC. This sequence encodes CATSQGLTYEQYF.

J is TRBJ1-2 and V is TRBV6-5, with D uncertain. The CDR3 contains 15 residues. The germline CDR1 and CDR2 sequences are MNHEY and SVGAGI. Trimming took 5 bases from V and 1 from J, leaving 14 bases between them. The CDR3, as DNA: TGTGCCAGCAGTAAGGACCCAGCCTTTAACTATGGCTACACCTTC. This encodes CASSKDPAFNYGYTF.

The table lists this clone with a few counts. This chain connects TRBV4-1 to TRBJ1-6; D is unclear. Trimming removed 0 bases from V and 10 bases from J, with 7 bases in between. Germline V gene lookup returns CDR1 MGHRA and CDR2 YSYEKL. This CDR3 comprises 13 residues. The CDR3 coding sequence is TGCGCCAGCAGCCAAGATAGAGGCTCACCCCTCCACTTT. Residues: CASSQDRGSPLHF.

The count of this clone is one. This rearrangement joins TRBV27 to TRBJ1-1; 8 positions match TRBD1. CDR3 length equals 15 residues. Per germline, CDR1 MNHEY and CDR2 SMNVEV (reference sequence). V was pared by 7 bases and J by 5 bases, with 12 bases of the junction left unmatched. The CDR3 loop is CASKGWQGAGTEAFF. The CDR3 DNA reads as TGTGCCAGCAAGGGCTGGCAGGGGGCGGGGACTGAAGCTTTCTTT.

Worth noting for this clone: The same CDR3 also results from other DNA sequences found in this sample. J is TRBJ1-4 and V is TRBV29-1; D is ambiguous. Germline V gene lookup returns CDR1 SQVTM and CDR2 ANQGSEA. The CDR3 covers 12 residues. V was trimmed by 1 base and J by 8 bases, leaving 8 bases between them. The CDR3 loop reads CSVEARGEKLFF. The CDR3 DNA sequence: TGCAGCGTTGAAGCTCGCGGGGAAAAACTGTTTTTT.

The V and J genes are TRBV29-1 and TRBJ1-4; D is ambiguous. With 5 bases removed from V and 10 bases from J, the gap between germline ends came to 14 bases. Germline V gene lookup returns CDR1 SQVTM and CDR2 ANQGSEA. The CDR3 covers 12 residues. CDR3: CSVQLQTGKLFF. CDR3 DNA: TGCAGCGTTCAACTCCAGACGGGAAAACTGTTTTTT.

The chain is built from TRBV19 and TRBJ2-2; possibly TRBD1 for D (6 bases). Per germline, CDR1 LNHDA and CDR2 SQIVND (reference sequence). The CDR3 is made up of 14 amino acids. Trimming left V 4 bases short and J 6 bases short, with 12 bases between. The DNA for the CDR3 is TGTGCCAGTAGTAAGGGACAAGGGGCCGGGGAGCTGTTTTTT. This translates into CASSKGQGAGELFF.

This clone was detected only a few times. The gene calls are TRBV7-6 and TRBJ2-7; D is unresolved. V lost 5 bases, J lost 6 bases, and 17 bases lay in between. Germline loops: CDR1 SGHVS, CDR2 FNYEAQ. This CDR3 region has 14 residues. CDR3 nucleotides: TGTGCCAGCAGCCAGGATCCCGCTGCCTCCGAGCAGTACTTC. It translates to CASSQDPAASEQYF.

This clone was counted a few times. This rearrangement joins TRBV5-1 to TRBJ1-1; a weak D match, TRBD1 (5 bases). CDR3 length equals 14 residues. Per the germline V gene, CDR1 is SGHRS and CDR2 is YFSETQ. V was trimmed by 4 bases and J by 6 bases, leaving 16 bases between them. CDR3 sequence (DNA): TGCGCCAGCAGCCTTGGGACCTCCCCGGCTGAAGCTTTCTTT. Amino acid sequence: CASSLGTSPAEAFF.

The chain combines TRBV29-1 with TRBJ2-1; maybe TRBD2 (6 bases). The CDR3 totals 14 residues. Between the trimmed V and J ends, which lost 5 bases and 6 bases, there was a span of 17 bases. Germline lookup yields CDR1 SQVTM and CDR2 ANQGSEA. The CDR3 region is CSVRGRGSPNEQFF. The CDR3 DNA reads TGCAGCGTTAGAGGGCGGGGATCGCCCAATGAGCAGTTCTTC.

V gene TRBV5-1 combines with J gene TRBJ1-1, with 7 bases aligning to TRBD1. Germline CDR1 is SGHRS and CDR2 is YFSETQ. CDR3 length: 14 residues. V shed 4 bases and J 4 bases; nucleotides not matched to a gene: 7. CDR3 sequence: CASSLDREGTEAFF. The CDR3 region has the DNA TGCGCCAGCAGCCTCGACAGGGAGGGCACTGAAGCTTTCTTT.

J is TRBJ1-1 and V is TRBV29-1; D gene unclear. Trimming took off 3 bases at V and 0 bases at J, with 8 bases between the two ends. CDR1 and CDR2 from the germline V gene are SQVTM and ANQGSEA. The CDR3 covers 13 residues. The chain's CDR3 is CSVEGRLNTEAFF. The DNA for the CDR3 is TGCAGCGTTGAGGGGAGGTTGAACACTGAAGCTTTCTTT.